Presented here are 18 T cell receptor beta chains from one specimen sequenced in a study of T-cell reconstitution after alpha-beta-depleted transplantation in children. The TCRbeta library incorporated unique molecular identifiers. TCRdb re-analysed the PCR reads in MiXCR, keeping a single row per CDR3 protein. Seen here are roughly 670,000 distinct CDR3 sequences, around 12% observed once, and the top ten hold around 0.76%. The source was PBMCs, collected before TCRalphabeta/CD19-depleted stem cell transplant. These receptors came from a girl aged 2 to 9 with congenital amegakaryocytic thrombocytopenia, due to receive a stem cell transplant.

The table lists this clonotype with many counts. The V call is TRBV5-1, the J call TRBJ2-3, with D perhaps being TRBD1 or TRBD2 (5 bases each). This CDR3 spans 14 amino acids. Trimming removed 5 bases from V and 2 bases from J, with 12 bases in between. Per the germline V gene, CDR1 is SGHRS and CDR2 is YFSETQ. The CDR3 DNA follows: TGCGCCAGCAGACGGGGCGCAAACACAGATACGCAGTATTTT. Its protein is CASRRGANTDTQYF.

This chain uses TRBV15 with TRBJ2-3, with D possibly matching TRBD2 (5 bases). Deletions cut 1 base from V and 0 bases from J, with 8 bases between. This CDR3 spans 15 amino acids. CDR1 LNHNV and CDR2 YYDKDF come from the germline V gene (reference sequence). CDR3 DNA: TGTGCCACCAGCAGAGGCGGGTCTAGCACAGATACGCAGTATTTT. Protein product: CATSRGGSSTDTQYF. Filled out from reference TRBV15 and TRBJ2-3, the complete variable domain reads DAMVIQNPRYQVTQFGKPVTLSCSQTLNHNVMYWYQQKSSQAPKLLFHYYDKDFNNEADTPDNFQSRRPNTSFCFLDIRSPGLGDTAMYLCATSRGGSSTDTQYFGPGTRLTVL.

This clonotype was detected ten times or more. The chain carries TRBV12-3 or TRBV12-4 and TRBJ2-7, with D possibly matching TRBD1 (6 bases). Trimming took off 5 bases at V and 3 bases at J, with 14 bases between the two ends. The CDR3 consists of 14 residues. CDR3 DNA sequence: TGTGCCAGCAGTCTCCGGGACACTCTCTACGAGCAGTACTTC. Its translation is CASSLRDTLYEQYF.

This clonotype has only a few counts. The chain uses TRBV14 and TRBJ2-7; TRBD1 matches 9 bases. The ends lost 4 bases at V and 1 base at J; junction bases unmatched: 8. The CDR3 spans 16 residues. Germline loops: CDR1 SGHDN, CDR2 FVKESK. The CDR3 region is CASSRRDRALSYEQYF. The CDR3 DNA reads TGTGCCAGCAGCCGGCGGGACAGGGCCCTTTCCTACGAGCAGTACTTC.

This clonotype was seen ten or more times. The rearrangement uses TRBV5-1 and TRBJ2-1; D is possibly TRBD1 or TRBD2 (5 bases each). In germline, CDR1 is SGHRS, CDR2 YFSETQ. The CDR3 runs 14 residues. The germline V and J ends were trimmed by 0 bases and 9 bases, with 13 bases remaining between them. The CDR3 protein is CASSLALGESEQFF. The CDR3 nucleotides are TGCGCCAGCAGCTTGGCCTTAGGGGAGAGTGAGCAGTTCTTC.

This clonotype was recorded many times. This chain connects TRBV5-1 to TRBJ1-5; tentative D call: TRBD1 (5 bases). There are 15 residues in the CDR3. Trimming shortened V by 1 base and J by 0 bases, and 8 bases separated the two germline ends. From germline, CDR1 is SGHRS and CDR2 YFSETQ. DNA of the CDR3: TGCGCCAGCAGCTTGAGAGGGGATAGCAATCAGCCCCAGCATTTT. This encodes CASSLRGDSNQPQHF.

The sample holds many counts of this clonotype. The chain recombines TRBV25-1 with TRBJ2-3; no firm D call. Germline V gene lookup returns CDR1 MGHDK and CDR2 SYGVNS. Trimming shortened V by 5 bases and J by 0 bases, and 12 bases separated the two germline ends. This CDR3 has 15 amino acids. The CDR3 reads CASSLPGISTDTQYF. The DNA of the CDR3 is TGTGCCAGCAGTCTACCTGGGATTAGCACAGATACGCAGTATTTT. The full variable domain, with the rest looked up from reference TRBV25-1 and TRBJ2-3, is EADIYQTPRYLVIGTGKKITLECSQTMGHDKMYWYQQDPGMELHLIHYSYGVNSTEKGDLSSESTVSRIRTEHFPLTLESARPSHTSQYLCASSLPGISTDTQYFGPGTRLTVL.

This clonotype was picked up many times. J is TRBJ2-7 and V is TRBV6-5; TRBD2 aligns across 11 bases. This CDR3 region has 15 residues. Trimming removed 5 bases from V and 3 bases from J; junction bases left unmatched: 6. Germline CDR1 MNHEY, CDR2 SVGAGI. CDR3 region: CASSPPGLAVYEQYF. CDR3 DNA: TGTGCCAGCAGTCCGCCGGGACTAGCGGTCTACGAGCAGTACTTC.

The rearrangement joins TRBV12-3 or TRBV12-4 to TRBJ2-5; no clear D. Trimming cost V 3 bases and J 1 base, with 12 bases left between them. There are 15 residues in the CDR3. CDR3 in DNA: TGTGCCAGCAGTTTGAATCGTCGGCCCCAAGAGACCCAGTACTTC. Translated: CASSLNRRPQETQYF.

The gene calls are TRBV5-1 and TRBJ2-1; TRBD2 matches at 8 bases. V was clipped by 0 bases and J by 10 bases; unmatched bases: 15. Germline V gene data show CDR1 as SGHRS and CDR2 as YFSETQ. The CDR3 loop spans 17 amino acids. The CDR3 region is CASSLASAPRGDREQFF. CDR3 coding DNA: TGCGCCAGCAGCTTGGCAAGCGCTCCGCGGGGGGATCGGGAGCAGTTCTTC.

This clonotype was counted at least ten times. The rearrangement links TRBV20-1 to TRBJ2-4; TRBD1 is a possible D gene (6 bases). Germline-derived CDR1 and CDR2 are DFQATT and SNEGSKA (reference sequence). The CDR3 is 14 residues long. Trimming removed 4 bases from V and 1 base from J, with 11 bases in between. DNA for the CDR3: TGCAGTGCTAAACAGGGATTTGCCAAAAACATTCAGTACTTC. Protein sequence: CSAKQGFAKNIQYF.

This clonotype was detected many times. The rearrangement uses TRBV12-3 or TRBV12-4 and TRBJ2-4; D not certain. Trimming pared 5 bases from V and 0 bases from J, leaving 20 bases between. The CDR3 contains 18 residues. The CDR3 loop is CASSQGSAKIVAKNIQYF. CDR3 bases: TGTGCCAGCAGTCAAGGGTCAGCTAAGATAGTAGCCAAAAACATTCAGTACTTC.

Only a few counts were recorded for this clonotype. This chain connects TRBV11-2 to TRBJ2-3, with D possibly matching TRBD2 (6 bases). From germline, CDR1 is SGHAT and CDR2 FQNNGV. This CDR3 contains 17 residues. The V end was cut by 5 bases, the J end by 2 bases, with 20 bases between. The CDR3 sequence: CASSPTPRRGITDTQYF. The DNA for the CDR3 is TGTGCCAGCAGCCCAACGCCGCGGAGGGGCATCACAGATACGCAGTATTTT.

This clonotype was counted between two and nine times. V gene TRBV20-1 combines with J gene TRBJ2-6; D not certain. Germline CDR1 reads DFQATT; CDR2 reads SNEGSKA (reference sequence). The V and J ends lost 0 bases and 4 bases respectively, with 7 bases between them. The CDR3 runs 14 residues. Written as DNA, the CDR3 is TGCAGTGCTAGAGAACAGCCCGGGGCCAACGTCCTGACTTTC. Protein sequence: CSAREQPGANVLTF.

This clonotype turned up a few times. The V and J genes are TRBV12-3 or TRBV12-4 and TRBJ1-2; a weak D match, TRBD1 (5 bases). The ends were cut back, 8 bases at V and 8 bases at J, with 15 bases in the middle. The CDR3 has 12 residues. For the CDR3, the DNA is TGTGCCAGCGCTACGCAGGGTGGAGGCTACACCTTC. Residues: CASATQGGGYTF.

This clonotype was found a few times. The J gene is TRBJ2-7, the V gene TRBV5-6, with TRBD2 matching over 8 bases. J lost 5 bases, V lost 3 bases, and 13 bases had no gene match. The CDR3 loop spans 16 amino acids. CDR1 and CDR2 from the germline V gene are SGHDT and YYEEEE. CDR3 sequence reads: CASSSIPGLVSHEQYF. The DNA of the CDR3 is TGTGCCAGCAGCTCTATACCGGGACTAGTTTCTCACGAGCAGTACTTC. The full variable domain, its missing parts supplied by reference TRBV5-6 and TRBJ2-7, is DAGVTQSPTHLIKTRGQQVTLRCSPKSGHDTVSWYQQALGQGPQFIFQYYEEEERQRGNFPDRFSGHQFPNYSSELNVNALLLGDSALYLCASSSIPGLVSHEQYFGPGTRLTVT.

This clonotype has at least ten counts. The chain uses TRBV20-1 and TRBJ2-5; 8 bases are shared with TRBD2. The germline V gene has CDR1 DFQATT and CDR2 SNEGSKA (reference sequence). CDR3 length: 17 residues. The V segment lost 0 bases and the J segment 0 bases; nucleotides outside the gene matches: 9. CDR3 loop: CSARDAVSGSYQETQYF. The CDR3 DNA sequence: TGCAGTGCTAGAGATGCGGTGAGCGGGAGCTACCAAGAGACCCAGTACTTC.

This clonotype was counted many times. The chain couples TRBV5-6 to TRBJ1-2, with D perhaps TRBD1 (6 bases). The ends were cut back, 2 bases at V and 7 bases at J, with 18 bases in the middle. In germline, CDR1 is SGHDT, CDR2 YYEEEE. This CDR3 is 15 amino acids long. Here the CDR3 reads CASSLPQGIGGGYTF. CDR3 nucleotide sequence: TGTGCCAGCAGCTTACCTCAGGGGATTGGCGGTGGCTACACCTTC.